The 32 T cell receptor beta chains presented below share a single source sample, sequenced in a study of radiation and T cells in renal cell carcinoma. Some clones are missing from TCRdb's copy, which holds only in-frame ones; the method was immunoSEQ multiplex PCR. The repertoire has 20,000 to 25,000 clones, about 80% of them found once; the top ten carry approximately 39%. Time point reported: baseline pretreatment blood. The treatment was: 15 Gy SBRT to primary tumor, nephrectomy 4 weeks later. The material was blood, obtained from a patient whose treatment included radiotherapy and nephrectomy. Every receptor here comes from a man in his sixties with renal cell carcinoma.

The chain couples TRBV5-4 to TRBJ2-5; D is undetermined. From germline, CDR1 is SGHNT and CDR2 YYREEE (reference sequence). V lost 2 bases, J lost 4 bases, and 18 bases lay in between. The CDR3 runs to 16 residues. This chain's CDR3 is CASSLFQSSFGETQYF. Written as DNA, the CDR3 is TGTGCCAGCAGCTTATTCCAGAGCTCCTTCGGAGAGACCCAGTACTTC.

This clone was seen a few times. J is TRBJ2-7 and V is TRBV20-1; no reliable D call. The germline V gene has CDR1 DFQATT and CDR2 SNEGSKA (reference sequence). The CDR3 has 11 residues. Trimming removed 7 bases at V and 5 bases at J, with 12 bases between. CDR3 sequence (DNA): TGCAGTGACACAACCCCAGACGAGCAGTACTTC. It is translated as CSDTTPDEQYF.

J is TRBJ1-2 and V is TRBV9, with D possibly being TRBD1 (6 bases). Germline V lookup: CDR1 SGDLS, CDR2 YYNGEE. V lost 4 bases, J lost 2 bases, and 9 bases lay in between. The CDR3 is 13 amino acids. The CDR3 region is CASSSGQNYGYTF. The CDR3 bases are TGTGCCAGCAGCAGTGGACAGAACTATGGCTACACCTTC.

The chain joins TRBV20-1 to TRBJ2-5; no definite D call. This CDR3 has 11 amino acids. Trimming stripped 1 base from V and 5 bases from J, with 5 bases between. The germline CDR1 and CDR2 sequences are DFQATT and SNEGSKA (reference sequence). CDR3 region: CSARVLETQYF. The DNA for the CDR3 is TGCAGTGCTAGAGTTCTCGAGACCCAGTACTTC.

The count of this clone is one. The rearrangement joins TRBV5-5 to TRBJ1-3; TRBD1 is a possible D gene (5 bases). CDR3 size: 16 residues. The germline V gene has CDR1 SGHKS and CDR2 YYEKEE (reference sequence). Trimming removed 3 bases at V and 1 base at J, with 14 bases between. The CDR3 nucleotides read TGTGCCAGCAGCTCGCAGTGGGGGGAATCTGGAAACACCATATATTTT. The encoded protein is CASSSQWGESGNTIYF.

The V and J genes are TRBV2 and TRBJ1-2, with TRBD1 as a possible D gene (5 bases). This CDR3 is built from 12 residues. Trimming left V 6 bases short and J 3 bases short, with 8 bases between. Germline loops: CDR1 SNHLY, CDR2 FYNNEI. The CDR3 nucleotides are TGTGCCAGCAGCCTGGGGGACTATGGCTACACCTTC. It encodes CASSLGDYGYTF.

The chain joins TRBV11-2 to TRBJ2-5; D is unclear. Trimming shortened V by 2 bases and J by 4 bases, and 5 bases separated the two germline ends. CDR1 and CDR2 from the germline V gene are SGHAT and FQNNGV. The CDR3 runs to 12 residues. The CDR3 DNA sequence: TGTGCCAGCAGCTTACGGTTAGAGACCCAGTACTTC. Its protein product is CASSLRLETQYF.

This chain links TRBV5-1 with TRBJ2-2, with D tentatively TRBD1 or TRBD2 (5 bases each). CDR1 and CDR2 from the germline V gene are SGHRS and YFSETQ. Trimming shortened V by 4 bases and J by 3 bases, and 13 bases separated the two germline ends. This CDR3 contains 15 residues. In nucleotides, the CDR3 is TGCGCCAGCAGCCGGGGCGCCGGGGACACCGGGGAGCTGTTTTTT. This sequence encodes CASSRGAGDTGELFF.

This chain uses TRBV28 with TRBJ2-7; D is uncertain. CDR3 length equals 13 residues. Germline V lookup: CDR1 MDHEN, CDR2 SYDVKM. Trimming shortened V by 7 bases and J by 5 bases, and 15 bases separated the two germline ends. The CDR3 DNA is TGTGCCAGCAACGAGCGTCCAAACCACGAGCAGTACTTC. The encoded protein is CASNERPNHEQYF.

As for this clone: This specimen includes other DNA sequences encoding the same CDR3. The chain employs TRBV6-1 and TRBJ2-7; 8 bases fit TRBD1. CDR3 size: 15 residues. The germline gives CDR1 MNHNS, CDR2 SASEGT. The ends lost 2 bases at V and 4 bases at J; junction bases unmatched: 7. This CDR3 is CASSELGTGIYEQYF. In DNA, the CDR3 is TGTGCCAGCAGTGAACTGGGGACAGGTATTTACGAGCAGTACTTC.

This sequence joins TRBV5-1 and TRBJ1-2; D remains unclear. Looked up from germline, CDR1 is SGHRS and CDR2 is YFSETQ. The CDR3 spans 14 residues. V lost 0 bases and J lost 3, with 9 bases in between. DNA for the CDR3: TGCGCCAGCAGCTTGGGTCTGTCGGACTATGGCTACACCTTC. Translating gives CASSLGLSDYGYTF.

With respect to this clone: A far larger clone is just one base off, so this is likely a read error. DNA for the CDR3: TGTGCCAGCAGTATAGCGGGAGGGCCCTACGAGCAGTACTTC. Its translation: CASSIAGGPYEQYF. J is TRBJ2-7 and V is TRBV6-6; 11 positions agree with TRBD2. From germline, CDR1 is MNHNY and CDR2 SVGAGI (reference sequence). There are 14 residues in the CDR3. The J segment lost 2 bases and the V segment lost 5 bases, leaving 2 bases of the junction unmatched.

The J gene is TRBJ1-1, the V gene TRBV2, with 9 bases that match TRBD1. The CDR3 has 16 residues. Germline V gives CDR1 SNHLY, CDR2 FYNNEI. V trimming: 5 bases; J trimming: 1 base; junction bases outside the gene matches: 8. CDR3 amino acids: CASSTHRDRENTEAFF. In DNA, the CDR3 is TGTGCCAGCAGTACCCATCGGGACAGGGAGAACACTGAAGCTTTCTTT.

This rearrangement joins TRBV9 to TRBJ2-5; TRBD2 aligns across 12 bases. With 6 bases clipped from V and 5 bases from J, the junction kept 8 bases outside the gene matches. The CDR3 runs to 15 residues. Germline CDR1 SGDLS, CDR2 YYNGEE. The DNA of the CDR3 is TGTGCCAGCACACGACTAGCGGGAGTGGGTGAGACCCAGTACTTC. It codes for CASTRLAGVGETQYF.

This clone was seen only once. This chain uses TRBV9 with TRBJ2-5, with 7 nucleotides matching TRBD1. Trimming cost V 5 bases and J 2 bases; bases outside gene matches: 9. From germline, CDR1 is SGDLS and CDR2 YYNGEE. The CDR3 consists of 15 residues. In DNA, the CDR3 is TGTGCCAGCAGTCAGGGGGTGGAACTGCAAGAGACCCAGTACTTC. The encoded protein is CASSQGVELQETQYF.

CDR3 in amino acids: CASSLSNEQFF. CDR3 coding DNA: TGTGCCAGCAGCTTAAGTAATGAGCAGTTCTTC. The chain couples TRBV7-3 to TRBJ2-1; no reliable D call. The V end lost 1 base, the J end lost 7 bases, and 2 bases lay between the germline ends. Germline CDR1 is SGHTA and CDR2 is FQGTGA. The CDR3 covers 11 residues.

The rearrangement links TRBV5-1 to TRBJ2-5; 9 positions agree with TRBD1. CDR3 length equals 15 residues. Germline loops: CDR1 SGHRS, CDR2 YFSETQ. After removal of 2 bases from V and 4 bases from J, the junction contained 6 bases not matched to a gene. CDR3 sequence (DNA): TGCGCCAGCAGCTTCCTAACAGGGGGCAGAGAGACCCAGTACTTC. The encoded protein is CASSFLTGGRETQYF.

This sequence joins TRBV25-1 and TRBJ2-1, with a weak D call TRBD2 (5 bases). This CDR3 has 15 residues. Trimming took off 3 bases at V and 4 bases at J, with 13 bases between the two ends. Germline V gene data show CDR1 as MGHDK and CDR2 as SYGVNS. DNA for the CDR3: TGTGCCAGCAGTGAGGCGCCTAGCAATTACAATGAGCAGTTCTTC. Translating it yields CASSEAPSNYNEQFF.

This chain joins TRBV29-1 and TRBJ1-4; 9 bases match TRBD1. The CDR3 is 15 residues long. Germline V CDR1 and CDR2: SQVTM, ANQGSEA. The V and J ends lost 1 base and 2 bases, in that order; junction bases with no gene match: 2. CDR3 nucleotide sequence: TGCAGCGTTGAAGGGACAGGGGCCACTAATGAAAAACTGTTTTTT. It specifies CSVEGTGATNEKLFF.

The V call is TRBV27, the J call TRBJ2-1; D call uncertain. The V gene's germline CDR1 is MNHEY and CDR2 SMNVEV (reference sequence). Trimming shortened V by 6 bases and J by 8 bases, and 20 bases separated the two germline ends. The CDR3 loop spans 15 amino acids. CDR3 in amino acids: CASSTLTTRGHEQFF. The CDR3 coding sequence is TGTGCCAGCAGCACCCTCACGACGCGCGGACATGAGCAGTTCTTC.

The chain recombines TRBV12-5 with TRBJ2-7; no reliable D call. CDR1 and CDR2 (germline): LGHNT, FRNRAP. This CDR3 is built from 14 residues. Trimming pared 2 bases from V and 3 bases from J, leaving 11 bases between. CDR3 amino acids: CASGLLNVNYEQYF. Here the CDR3 DNA reads TGTGCTAGTGGTTTGTTGAACGTTAACTACGAGCAGTACTTC.

This chain connects TRBV2 to TRBJ2-7; D gene ambiguous. The CDR3 extends over 10 amino acids. In germline, CDR1 is SNHLY, CDR2 FYNNEI. The ends were cut back, 5 bases at V and 9 bases at J, with 8 bases in the middle. The CDR3 coding sequence is TGTGCCAGCAGTCAGGTACGGCAGTACTTC. Translation gives CASSQVRQYF.

The chain employs TRBV27 and TRBJ1-2; the D gene is possibly TRBD1 (6 bases). Germline V CDR1 and CDR2: MNHEY, SMNVEV (reference sequence). V lost 3 bases, J lost 2 bases, and 10 bases lay in between. This CDR3 contains 14 residues. The CDR3 here is CASSFKGGNYGYTF. CDR3 sequence (DNA): TGTGCCAGCAGTTTTAAGGGGGGGAACTATGGCTACACCTTC.

The chain couples TRBV15 to TRBJ1-6; D perhaps matches TRBD1 (5 bases). V shed 1 base and J shed 9 bases, with 13 bases lying between them. This CDR3 has 15 amino acids. Germline CDR1 reads LNHNV; CDR2 reads YYDKDF (reference sequence). The DNA of the CDR3 is TGTGCCACCAGCAGAGCTTTCGGGGCGGGTTCACCCCTCCACTTT. This encodes CATSRAFGAGSPLHF.

The chain carries TRBV5-5 and TRBJ2-2; D ambiguous. Trimming stripped 0 bases from V and 5 bases from J, with 11 bases between. This CDR3 contains 15 residues. Germline V lookup: CDR1 SGHKS, CDR2 YYEKEE (reference sequence). In nucleotides, the CDR3 is TGTGCCAGCAGCTTGGAGGGCCTCCGGACCGGGGAGCTGTTTTTT. This sequence encodes CASSLEGLRTGELFF.

The rearrangement uses TRBV27 and TRBJ2-7, with D possibly TRBD1 on 6 matching bases. The CDR3 covers 15 residues. Germline lookup yields CDR1 MNHEY and CDR2 SMNVEV (reference sequence). Trimming shortened V by 4 bases and J by 2 bases, and 15 bases separated the two germline ends. The CDR3 protein is CASSYQGGFTYEQYF. In DNA, the CDR3 is TGTGCCAGCAGTTATCAAGGGGGATTCACCTACGAGCAGTACTTC.

This chain connects TRBV30 to TRBJ1-2, with 7 bases aligning to TRBD1. Germline-derived CDR1 and CDR2 are GTSNPN and SVGIG (reference sequence). The length of the CDR3 is 13 residues. The V segment lost 4 bases and the J segment 0 bases; nucleotides outside the gene matches: 2. Here the CDR3 DNA reads TGTGCCTGGACCGGGACAGCTAACTATGGCTACACCTTC. Its translation: CAWTGTANYGYTF.

This chain connects TRBV5-5 to TRBJ1-4; D remains unclear. This CDR3 comprises 16 residues. V lost 2 bases to trimming and J lost 8 bases, with 19 bases between them. CDR1 and CDR2 (germline): SGHKS, YYEKEE (reference sequence). Here the CDR3 reads CASSLSSSWSFEKLFF. DNA of the CDR3: TGTGCCAGCAGCTTAAGTTCAAGTTGGTCCTTCGAAAAACTGTTTTTT. The full variable domain, with the rest looked up from reference TRBV5-5 and TRBJ1-4, is DAGVTQSPTHLIKTRGQQVTLRCSPISGHKSVSWYQQVLGQGPQFIFQYYEKEERGRGNFPDRFSARQFPNYSSELNVNALLLGDSALYLCASSLSSSWSFEKLFFGSGTQLSVL.

V usage is TRBV6-1 and J usage is TRBJ2-1; D could derive from TRBD1 or TRBD2 (5 bases each). Between the trimmed V and J ends, which lost 2 bases and 8 bases, there was a span of 16 bases. CDR3 size: 15 residues. Per the germline V gene, CDR1 is MNHNS and CDR2 is SASEGT. For the CDR3, the DNA is TGTGCCAGCAGTGAATCATATGGGGGTTTACATGAGCAGTTCTTC. This encodes CASSESYGGLHEQFF.

The chain couples TRBV5-1 to TRBJ2-5; 7 nucleotides align to TRBD1. Germline V gene sequence: CDR1 SGHRS, CDR2 YFSETQ. The ends lost 1 base at V and 4 bases at J; junction bases unmatched: 1. The CDR3 runs 13 residues. CDR3 amino acids: CASSLTGAETQYF. CDR3 in DNA: TGCGCCAGCAGCTTGACAGGGGCAGAGACCCAGTACTTC.

This rearrangement joins TRBV7-9 to TRBJ2-5; D is uncertain. Trimming took 7 bases from V and 4 from J, leaving 19 bases between them. Looked up from germline, CDR1 is SEHNR and CDR2 is FQNEAQ (reference sequence). CDR3 length: 15 amino acids. CDR3 bases: TGTGCCAGCACCCCCCGCCCGTTCCTCACAGAGACCCAGTACTTC. The encoded protein is CASTPRPFLTETQYF.

The gene calls are TRBV5-1 and TRBJ1-1, with D tentatively TRBD1 (5 bases). The CDR3 loop spans 15 amino acids. Trimming took 9 bases from V and 0 from J, leaving 18 bases between them. Germline assignment: CDR1 SGHRS and CDR2 YFSETQ. The CDR3 DNA reads as TGCGCCACCAGTGGAGGGGCAGCCTTGAACACTGAAGCTTTCTTT. Encoded protein: CATSGGAALNTEAFF.